Listed here are 10 T cell receptor beta chains from one sample, sequenced in a study of T cells in Graves' hyperthyroidism and ophthalmopathy. Researchers took RNA transcripts and amplified the TCR beta CDR3 regions from them. Primed by the HTBI set, a first-round RT-PCR was run on the TCR CDR3. Each CDR3 protein is one row after TCRdb ran MiXCR on the multiplex PCR reads. This repertoire shows about 510,000 distinct CDR3 sequences, 46% found once; its top ten account for about two fifths. The sequenced material came from peripheral blood or thyroid tissue (not recorded which). The receptor source for this set is an adult woman with Graves' disease, either hyperthyroidism or ophthalmopathy (not recorded which).

The chain couples TRBV29-1 to TRBJ1-2; TRBD1 matches 7 bases. The CDR3 extends over 14 amino acids. CDR1 is SQVTM and CDR2 is ANQGSEA in the germline V gene. The V and J ends lost 6 bases and 2 bases, in that order; junction bases with no gene match: 9. The CDR3 nucleotides read TGCAGCGTCGCGATGGGGACAGTCAACTATGGCTACACCTTC. This gives the protein CSVAMGTVNYGYTF. Full variable domain (remainder filled in from reference TRBV29-1 and TRBJ1-2): SAVISQKPSRDICQRGTSLTIQCQVDSQVTMMFWYRQQPGQSLTLIATANQGSEATYESGFVIDKFPISRPNLTFSTLTVSNMSPEDSSIYLCSVAMGTVNYGYTFGSGTRLTVV.

V is TRBV9 and J is TRBJ1-6; possibly TRBD1 for D (6 bases). Germline CDR1 is SGDLS and CDR2 is YYNGEE. The CDR3 runs 14 residues. V gave up 2 bases and J gave up 10 bases, with 13 bases separating them. The CDR3 DNA sequence: TGTGCCAGCAGCGTGAGGGGGGAAGGCTCACCCCTCCACTTT. Its protein product is CASSVRGEGSPLHF. Filled out from reference TRBV9 and TRBJ1-6, the complete variable domain reads DSGVTQTPKHLITATGQRVTLRCSPRSGDLSVYWYQQSLDQGLQFLIQYYNGEERAKGNILERFSAQQFPDLHSELNLSSLELGDSALYFCASSVRGEGSPLHFGNGTRLTVT.

The CDR3 DNA follows: TGTGCCAGCAGAGTGGGACAGGGCAGGACTGAAGCTTTCTTT. It specifies CASRVGQGRTEAFF. The chain links TRBV7-2 to TRBJ1-1; 9 nucleotides agree with TRBD1. V gave up 6 bases and J gave up 5 bases; unmatched junction bases: 7. CDR1 and CDR2 (germline): SGHTA, FQGNSA. This CDR3 has 14 amino acids.

This clonotype was detected ten times or more. This chain links TRBV11-1 with TRBJ1-3; D not resolved. V lost 5 bases and J 0 bases, leaving 8 bases between the germline ends. This CDR3 comprises 14 residues. CDR1 is SGHAT, CDR2 FQDESV, per germline (reference sequence). The CDR3 coding sequence is TGTGCCAGCAGCCCACGCGCCTCTGGAAACACCATATATTTT. Translating gives CASSPRASGNTIYF.

The chain combines TRBV29-1 with TRBJ1-2; 9 nucleotides line up with TRBD1. CDR1 SQVTM and CDR2 ANQGSEA come from the germline V gene. V shed 6 bases and J 4 bases; nucleotides not matched to a gene: 6. The CDR3 sequence is 13 residues long. The CDR3 is CSVSGQGAYGYTF. In DNA form, the CDR3 reads TGCAGCGTATCGGGACAGGGCGCCTATGGCTACACCTTC.

As regards this clonotype: Being one base from a much bigger clone, this may be a read error. V is TRBV29-1 and J is TRBJ2-7; D is undetermined. Trimming stripped 1 base from V and 2 bases from J, with 9 bases between. The CDR3 has 13 residues. Germline lookup yields CDR1 SQVTM and CDR2 ANQGSEA. The CDR3 protein is CSVEGRKTYEQYF. The CDR3 nucleotides are TGCAGCGTTGAAGGGCGCAAGACCTACGAGCAGTACTTC.

This clonotype occurred many times. The chain joins TRBV7-9 to TRBJ2-5; 11 nucleotides align to TRBD2. CDR1 and CDR2 (germline): SEHNR, FQNEAQ (reference sequence). This CDR3 comprises 13 residues. V trimming: 6 bases; J trimming: 4 bases; junction bases outside the gene matches: 1. Here the CDR3 reads CASRGLAGETQYF. CDR3 bases: TGTGCCAGCAGAGGACTAGCGGGAGAGACCCAGTACTTC.

J is TRBJ1-2 and V is TRBV20-1, with D maybe TRBD1 (5 bases). V was pared by 5 bases and J by 5 bases, with 12 bases between. The CDR3 length is 12 residues. The germline V gene encodes CDR1 DFQATT and CDR2 SNEGSKA (reference sequence). The CDR3 bases are TGCAGTGCTGGGACCGGAACATATGGCTACACCTTC. Protein product: CSAGTGTYGYTF.

This clonotype showed up just a few times. Compared with germline, one end of the junction differs, possibly owing to a read error. The chain couples TRBV7-9 to TRBJ1-2, with TRBD1 matching 7 bases. The CDR3 runs 12 residues. CDR1 and CDR2 from the germline V gene are SEHNR and FQNEAQ (reference sequence). CDR3 in DNA: TGTGCCGGCAGCGAAGGGGGCGGCGGTGTCACTTTC. Encoded protein: CAGSEGGGGVTF.

This clonotype was observed a few times. V is TRBV29-1 and J is TRBJ1-2, with D hard to call. There are 12 residues in the CDR3. V was pared by 1 base and J by 9 bases, with 12 bases between. CDR1 is SQVTM and CDR2 is ANQGSEA in the germline V gene. The CDR3 spells CSVEGGTDSYTF. In DNA, the CDR3 is TGCAGCGTTGAAGGGGGAACAGACAGCTACACCTTC. The whole variable domain, filled in from reference TRBV29-1 and TRBJ1-2, reads SAVISQKPSRDICQRGTSLTIQCQVDSQVTMMFWYRQQPGQSLTLIATANQGSEATYESGFVIDKFPISRPNLTFSTLTVSNMSPEDSSIYLCSVEGGTDSYTFGSGTRLTVV.